The clone carrying this T cell receptor beta chain has more than one count but fewer than ten. The target antigen is unknown. The data were taken from a study of identical twins. Notes on the study in general: Donors were not followed over many years; analysis was cross-sectional. Insertions were fewer in abundant cord blood beta clonotypes, whereas memory repertoires showed none of this pattern.

cDNA carried unique molecular identifiers, and a universal primer site was added by template switching. TCRdb re-analysed the 5' RACE reads in MiXCR, keeping a single row per CDR3 protein. The table records 1.5 million to 2 million distinct CDR3 sequences, about 32% of them present only once. Healthy Caucasians alone served as donors. CDR3 length equals 11 residues. V was cut by 6 bases and J by 4 bases, with 6 bases left in between. The germline V gene encodes CDR1 ENHRY and CDR2 SYGVKD. The J gene is TRBJ1-1, the V gene TRBV10-3; no definite D call. Sequencing was carried out using cord blood. The receptor's source is a newborn girl in good health. CDR3 amino acids: CAISDLTEAFF. The DNA of the CDR3 is TGTGCCATCAGCGATCTCACTGAAGCTTTCTTT.